There are a few counts of the clone carrying this T cell receptor (beta chain). Antigen: not known. There are 12 residues in the CDR3. The germline gives CDR1 SGHVS, CDR2 FNYEAQ. The V end lost 5 bases, the J end lost 3 bases, and 7 bases lay between the germline ends. Next came a second PCR, run for about 7 to 12 cycles, which used a sample-barcoded 5' primer along with a J-beta primer mix. In TCRdb, the 5' RACE reads were re-called with MiXCR into one record per CDR3 protein. This table has under 950,000 distinct CDR3 sequences, approximately 22% appearing once. Per-sample PBMC isolation yielded at least 7 million cells. The entry originates in a study of blood T cells in healthy people across ages. Study in general: Researchers report that template switching captured about one barcoded beta molecule per two T cells.

Study findings and constraints: PBMC samples, being unsorted, prevented any conclusive comparison of naive and antigen-experienced cells. A roughly linear fall in TCR beta diversity per million T cells was seen with increasing age.

Sequences were obtained from blood. The sequence was obtained from a man aged 65-85 years in good health. The rearrangement joins TRBV7-6 to TRBJ1-1; D uncertain. The DNA for the CDR3 is TGTGCCAGCAGCCCTGCAGACACTGAAGCTTTCTTT. Protein product: CASSPADTEAFF.